The 32 T cell receptor beta chains below were found in one sample sequenced in a study of T-cell reconstitution after alpha-beta-depleted transplantation in children. Unique molecular identifiers were used to barcode this TCRbeta library. One entry per CDR3 protein results from TCRdb running MiXCR on the PCR reads. This sample has some 450,000 distinct CDR3 sequences, with roughly 43% found just once. The sequences come from PBMCs, collected before TCRalphabeta/CD19-depleted stem cell transplant. The receptors derive from a girl aged 2 to 10 with aplastic anemia, due to receive a stem cell transplant.

J is TRBJ2-3 and V is TRBV12-3 or TRBV12-4; D not certain. CDR3 size: 14 residues. The ends were cut back, 6 bases at V and 0 bases at J, with 10 bases in the middle. The CDR3 bases are TGTGCCAGCAGAACGACCATAAGCACAGATACGCAGTATTTT. It is translated as CASRTTISTDTQYF.

The chain couples TRBV6-5 to TRBJ1-2; tentatively, D is TRBD1 (5 bases). This CDR3 has 15 residues. Germline V gene data show CDR1 as MNHEY and CDR2 as SVGAGI. Trimming shortened V by 1 base and J by 3 bases, and 12 bases separated the two germline ends. DNA of the CDR3: TGTGCCAGCAGTTACTTTCTAAAGGGGTACTATGGCTACACCTTC. The encoded protein is CASSYFLKGYYGYTF.

This clonotype was seen a few times. The chain is built from TRBV4-1 and TRBJ2-1; 7 nucleotides match TRBD2. Germline trimming cut 2 bases from V and 3 bases from J; bases unmatched to any gene: 10. The CDR3 consists of 17 residues. Germline CDR1 reads MGHRA; CDR2 reads YSYEKL. The CDR3 bases are TGCGCCAGCAGCCAAAGGTTATCGGCTAGCGGCTACAATGAGCAGTTCTTC. It specifies CASSQRLSASGYNEQFF.

This chain links TRBV5-8 with TRBJ2-5, with 10 bases matching TRBD2. The J segment lost 5 bases and the V segment lost 0 bases, leaving 7 bases of the junction unmatched. The CDR3 runs 16 residues. The germline CDR1 and CDR2 sequences are SGHTS and YDEGEE. CDR3 bases: TGTGCCAGCAGCTTGGGGGGACTAGCGCCGTTGGAGACCCAGTACTTC. It translates to CASSLGGLAPLETQYF.

The chain has TRBV28 and TRBJ2-7; D is perhaps TRBD1 (6 bases). Germline V gene sequence: CDR1 MDHEN, CDR2 SYDVKM. The V end lost 2 bases, the J end lost 2 bases, and 22 bases lay between the germline ends. This CDR3 has 18 residues. The chain's CDR3 is CASSLRLSTGPLAYEQYF. CDR3 nucleotides: TGTGCCAGCAGTTTAAGGTTGAGCACAGGGCCCCTTGCCTACGAGCAGTACTTC.

This clonotype was seen a handful of times. The chain uses TRBV3-1 and TRBJ1-1; no clear D. This CDR3 is 14 amino acids long. V lost 3 bases, J lost 1 base, and 9 bases lay in between. From germline, CDR1 is LGHDT and CDR2 YNNKEL (reference sequence). The CDR3 DNA reads as TGTGCCAGCAGCCAGCAACAACCGAACACTGAAGCTTTCTTT. This codes for CASSQQQPNTEAFF.

This chain links TRBV28 with TRBJ1-1, with a weak D call TRBD1 (6 bases). The CDR3 runs 14 residues. V was trimmed by 4 bases and J by 5 bases, leaving 14 bases between them. Germline V CDR1 and CDR2: MDHEN, SYDVKM. The CDR3 sequence is CASSSLGGSTEAFF. DNA of the CDR3: TGTGCCAGCAGTTCCTTAGGGGGTAGTACTGAAGCTTTCTTT.

This clonotype occurred a few times. This rearrangement joins TRBV20-1 to TRBJ1-2; 8 bases map to TRBD1. The CDR3 consists of 12 residues. The germline V gene encodes CDR1 DFQATT and CDR2 SNEGSKA (reference sequence). CDR3 bases: TGCTTTCCACAACAGGGGGACTATGGCTACACCTTC. Translation: CFPQQGDYGYTF.

The chain joins TRBV29-1 to TRBJ2-2; D gene uncertain. The germline V gene encodes CDR1 SQVTM and CDR2 ANQGSEA. This CDR3 comprises 11 residues. The V end lost 6 bases, the J end lost 0 bases, and 2 bases lay between the germline ends. The chain's CDR3 is CSVTNTGELFF. For the CDR3, the DNA is TGCAGCGTCACGAACACCGGGGAGCTGTTTTTT.

V usage is TRBV7-9 and J usage is TRBJ2-1, with TRBD2 matching 11 bases. Germline trimming cut 5 bases from V and 7 bases from J; bases unmatched to any gene: 13. The V gene's germline CDR1 is SEHNR and CDR2 FQNEAQ (reference sequence). The CDR3 spans 17 residues. CDR3 DNA sequence: TGTGCCAGCAGCCCCCCCGGGACTAGCGGTTCAGGGAATGAGCAGTTCTTC. This encodes CASSPPGTSGSGNEQFF.

This chain connects TRBV20-1 to TRBJ2-1; TRBD2 matches at 7 bases. CDR3 length: 14 amino acids. The V segment lost 5 bases and the J segment 7 bases; nucleotides outside the gene matches: 11. Germline V gene lookup returns CDR1 DFQATT and CDR2 SNEGSKA (reference sequence). The CDR3, as DNA: TGCAGTGCTCACGGGGGGAACTTTAGGAATGAGCAGTTCTTC. It encodes CSAHGGNFRNEQFF.

This chain joins TRBV11-2 and TRBJ2-4, with 11 bases that match TRBD2. From germline, CDR1 is SGHAT and CDR2 FQNNGV. V lost 4 bases, J lost 4 bases, and 6 bases stayed unmatched. There are 16 residues in the CDR3. CDR3 region: CASSSLGLAEKNIQYF. The CDR3 nucleotides read TGTGCCAGCAGCTCACTGGGACTAGCGGAGAAAAACATTCAGTACTTC.

There are many counts of this clonotype. The chain employs TRBV12-3 or TRBV12-4 and TRBJ2-2, with 7 bases fitting TRBD1. With 7 bases clipped from V and 2 bases from J, the junction kept 10 bases outside the gene matches. This CDR3 comprises 16 residues. CDR3 amino acids: CASTPVRDRNTGELFF. As DNA, the CDR3 is TGTGCCAGCACTCCTGTCCGGGACAGAAACACCGGGGAGCTGTTTTTT.

This clonotype was observed at least ten times. The chain has TRBV7-9 and TRBJ1-1, with D perhaps matching TRBD1 (6 bases). The V gene lost 2 bases and the J gene lost 6 bases, with 10 bases spanning the gap. Germline CDR1 and CDR2: SEHNR and FQNEAQ (reference sequence). This CDR3 spans 13 amino acids. The CDR3 sequence: CASSLSGDSEAFF. The CDR3 coding sequence is TGTGCCAGCAGCTTATCAGGGGACTCTGAAGCTTTCTTT.

This clonotype was counted at least ten times. This sequence joins TRBV7-2 and TRBJ2-1; D unresolved. The CDR3 is 12 residues long. Germline V CDR1 and CDR2: SGHTA, FQGNSA. Trimming stripped 3 bases from V and 3 bases from J, with 3 bases between. The CDR3 bases are TGTGCCAGCAGCTTTAGCTACAATGAGCAGTTCTTC. Its protein product is CASSFSYNEQFF.

J is TRBJ1-1 and V is TRBV11-3, with D uncertain. Germline V gene data show CDR1 as SGHNT and CDR2 as YENEEA. The V gene lost 5 bases and the J gene lost 1 base, with 8 bases spanning the gap. This CDR3 spans 13 amino acids. The CDR3 DNA follows: TGTGCCAGCAGCCGATCCCCGAACACTGAAGCTTTCTTT. This sequence encodes CASSRSPNTEAFF.

V is TRBV20-1 and J is TRBJ2-1, with D unclear. In germline, CDR1 is DFQATT, CDR2 SNEGSKA (reference sequence). This CDR3 comprises 11 residues. The ends were cut back, 2 bases at V and 6 bases at J, with 5 bases in the middle. The CDR3 region is CSARLSNEQFF. CDR3 coding DNA: TGCAGTGCTAGACTCTCCAATGAGCAGTTCTTC.

The chain links TRBV20-1 to TRBJ2-5; D ambiguous. Germline values: CDR1 DFQATT, CDR2 SNEGSKA (reference sequence). The V and J ends lost 3 bases and 2 bases respectively, with 7 bases between them. The CDR3 is 12 residues long. CDR3 residues: CSARGSQETQYF. DNA for the CDR3: TGCAGTGCTAGGGGAAGTCAAGAGACCCAGTACTTC.

The rearrangement uses TRBV20-1 and TRBJ2-4; D unclear. Germline CDR1 DFQATT, CDR2 SNEGSKA (reference sequence). CDR3 length: 13 amino acids. This chain's CDR3 is CSPLLLAKNIQYF. DNA of the CDR3: TGCAGCCCACTCCTGTTAGCCAAAAACATTCAGTACTTC.

The J gene is TRBJ2-5, the V gene TRBV5-1; TRBD2 agrees at 12 bases. Germline assignment: CDR1 SGHRS and CDR2 YFSETQ. The CDR3 has 17 residues. J was trimmed by 2 bases and V by 0 bases; bases with no gene match: 5. The CDR3 sequence is CASSLGPSGGVQETQYF. The CDR3 bases are TGCGCCAGCAGCTTGGGTCCTAGCGGGGGGGTTCAAGAGACCCAGTACTTC.

The gene calls are TRBV19 and TRBJ1-5, with D perhaps TRBD1 (6 bases). The germline V gene encodes CDR1 LNHDA and CDR2 SQIVND (reference sequence). CDR3 size: 17 residues. V was pared by 7 bases and J by 2 bases, with 21 bases between. This chain's CDR3 is CASNSYDRGGGNQPQHF. CDR3 DNA sequence: TGTGCCAGTAACTCTTATGATCGGGGGGGCGGCAATCAGCCCCAGCATTTT.

This clonotype has a handful of counts. The chain uses TRBV12-3 or TRBV12-4 and TRBJ2-1, with 10 bases identical to TRBD2. This CDR3 region has 16 residues. V lost 6 bases, J lost 4 bases, and 9 bases stayed unmatched. The CDR3 DNA follows: TGTGCCAGCAGCCCTCAACTAGCGGGAACGTACAATGAGCAGTTCTTC. Amino acids: CASSPQLAGTYNEQFF.

This rearrangement joins TRBV20-1 to TRBJ2-7, with a weak D call TRBD2 (6 bases). Germline V gene sequence: CDR1 DFQATT, CDR2 SNEGSKA (reference sequence). Trimming removed 0 bases at V and 7 bases at J, with 16 bases between. This CDR3 spans 14 amino acids. CDR3 sequence (DNA): TGCAGTGCTAGAGATCTCCTAGCGCGGCGGGAGCAGTACTTC. Translated, it gives CSARDLLARREQYF.

About this clonotype: A much bigger clone sits one base away, suggesting this may be a read error. DNA for the CDR3: TGTGCCAGCAGTCTTACGCTATGTGAGCAGTTCTTC. Translated, it gives CASSLTLCEQFF. The genes are TRBV27 and TRBJ2-1, with no clear D. The CDR3 sequence is 12 residues long. The germline CDR1 and CDR2 sequences are MNHEY and SMNVEV (reference sequence). Trimming left V 5 bases short and J 9 bases short, with 11 bases between.

The sample holds many counts of this clonotype. CDR3 sequence: CASKEGANYGYTF. CDR3 sequence (DNA): TGTGCCAGCAAGGAGGGGGCCAACTATGGCTACACCTTC. The chain links TRBV28 to TRBJ1-2; 7 bases line up with TRBD1. Germline V lookup: CDR1 MDHEN, CDR2 SYDVKM. V gave up 7 bases and J gave up 2 bases; unmatched junction bases: 4. CDR3 size: 13 residues.

The sample holds many counts of this clonotype. The DNA for the CDR3 is TGCGCCAGCAGCCAAGATCCGGCGCAGGGATGGCAGCCCCAGCATTTT. It codes for CASSQDPAQGWQPQHF. The V gene is TRBV4-1, the J gene TRBJ1-5, with D maybe TRBD1 (5 bases). Trimming cost V 0 bases and J 7 bases, with 16 bases left between them. Germline V gives CDR1 MGHRA, CDR2 YSYEKL. The CDR3 has 16 amino acids.

V usage is TRBV4-1 and J usage is TRBJ2-7, with D possibly TRBD2 on 5 matching bases. The length of the CDR3 is 15 residues. Germline CDR1 is MGHRA and CDR2 is YSYEKL. V was pared by 5 bases and J by 3 bases, with 17 bases between. This chain's CDR3 is CASSERTGSFYEQYF. In nucleotides, the CDR3 is TGCGCCAGCAGCGAAAGGACTGGGTCCTTCTACGAGCAGTACTTC.

This clonotype was seen ten or more times. The chain links TRBV2 to TRBJ1-4; 7 nucleotides agree with TRBD1. The CDR3 extends over 13 amino acids. Germline CDR1 reads SNHLY; CDR2 reads FYNNEI. Losses at the gene ends were 10 bases for V and 3 bases for J; bases not matched to a gene: 5. CDR3 sequence: CATKTGSNEKLFF. The DNA for the CDR3 is TGTGCCACCAAGACAGGGTCTAATGAAAAACTGTTTTTT.

To note about this clonotype: Possible read error: a much larger clone is one base away. This chain joins TRBV20-1 and TRBJ2-1, with 12 bases matching TRBD1. CDR1 and CDR2 from the germline V gene are DFQATT and SNEGSKA (reference sequence). There are 16 residues in the CDR3. The CDR3 here is CCARDLRDRGLDEQFF. In DNA, the CDR3 is TGCTGTGCTAGAGATCTTCGGGACAGGGGGCTAGATGAGCAGTTCTTC.

The V and J genes are TRBV7-2 and TRBJ2-1; D may match TRBD1 or TRBD2 (7 bases each). The CDR3 sequence is 15 residues long. The germline V gene encodes CDR1 SGHTA and CDR2 FQGNSA. Trimming cost V 3 bases and J 8 bases, with 17 bases left between them. This CDR3 reads CASSFLGGGVDEQFF. Here the CDR3 DNA reads TGTGCCAGCAGCTTTTTGGGAGGGGGCGTCGATGAGCAGTTCTTC.

The chain links TRBV29-1 to TRBJ1-5, with TRBD1 identical over 9 bases. Germline V gene lookup returns CDR1 SQVTM and CDR2 ANQGSEA. V trimming: 3 bases; J trimming: 4 bases; junction bases outside the gene matches: 7. The CDR3 consists of 15 residues. CDR3 sequence reads: CSVELGTGPNQPQHF. The CDR3 coding sequence is TGCAGCGTTGAGCTCGGGACAGGGCCTAATCAGCCCCAGCATTTT.

This sequence joins TRBV5-1 and TRBJ2-7; TRBD2 agrees at 8 bases. V trimming: 3 bases; J trimming: 3 bases; junction bases outside the gene matches: 5. The CDR3 is made up of 14 amino acids. Germline lookup yields CDR1 SGHRS and CDR2 YFSETQ. The CDR3 protein is CASSSLGTSYEQYF. In nucleotides, the CDR3 is TGCGCCAGCAGCTCTCTTGGGACTAGCTACGAGCAGTACTTC.